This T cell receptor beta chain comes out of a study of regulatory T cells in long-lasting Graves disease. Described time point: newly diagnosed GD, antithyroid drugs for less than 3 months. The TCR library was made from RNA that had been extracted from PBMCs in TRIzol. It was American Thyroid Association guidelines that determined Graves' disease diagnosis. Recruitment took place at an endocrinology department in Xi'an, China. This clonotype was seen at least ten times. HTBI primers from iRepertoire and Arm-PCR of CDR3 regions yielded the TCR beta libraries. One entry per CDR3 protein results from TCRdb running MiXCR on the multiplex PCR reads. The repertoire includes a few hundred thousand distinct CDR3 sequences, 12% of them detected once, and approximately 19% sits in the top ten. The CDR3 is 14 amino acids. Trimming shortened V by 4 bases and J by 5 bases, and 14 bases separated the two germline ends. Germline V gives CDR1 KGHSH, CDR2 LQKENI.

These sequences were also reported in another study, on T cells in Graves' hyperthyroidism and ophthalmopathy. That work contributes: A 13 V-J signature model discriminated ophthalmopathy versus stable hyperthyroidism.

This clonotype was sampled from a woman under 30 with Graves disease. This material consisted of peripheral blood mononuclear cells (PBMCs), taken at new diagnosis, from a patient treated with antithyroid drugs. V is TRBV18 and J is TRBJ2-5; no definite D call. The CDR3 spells CASSRSEVAETQYF. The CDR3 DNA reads TGTGCCAGCTCACGGTCGGAAGTTGCGGAGACCCAGTACTTC. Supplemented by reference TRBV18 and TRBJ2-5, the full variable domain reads NAGVMQNPRHLVRRRGQEARLRCSPMKGHSHVYWYRQLPEEGLKFMVYLQKENIIDESGMPKERFSAEFPKEGPSILRIQQVVRGDSAAYFCASSRSEVAETQYFGPGTRLLVL.